The 9 T cell receptor beta chains below all came from one sample that was sequenced in a study of blood T cell repertoires in COVID-19. Clones were read by immunoSEQ multiplex PCR, and TCRdb kept only the in-frame ones, dropping some. The sample includes 100,000 to 150,000 clones, over 75% of them seen just once. Sequenced material: peripheral blood. These receptors all stem from a woman of 80 years or more with acute or convalescent COVID-19.

The genes are TRBV5-1 and TRBJ2-2, with D possibly being TRBD1 (5 bases). The germline CDR1 and CDR2 sequences are SGHRS and YFSETQ. This CDR3 spans 16 amino acids. V was pared by 0 bases and J by 4 bases, with 13 bases between. CDR3 DNA sequence: TGCGCCAGCAGCTTGGGGGCAGGGCGAGGCACCGGGGAGCTGTTTTTT. It encodes CASSLGAGRGTGELFF.

The chain joins TRBV6-6 to TRBJ2-2; 13 bases agree with TRBD2. CDR1 and CDR2 from the germline V gene are MNHNY and SVGAGI (reference sequence). The V gene end was trimmed by 8 bases and the J gene end by 5 bases; junction bases not matched to a gene: 5. This CDR3 has 15 residues. The chain's CDR3 is CASAGTSGTTGELFF. The CDR3 bases are TGTGCCAGCGCGGGGACTAGCGGGACTACCGGGGAGCTGTTTTTT.

This chain connects TRBV9 to TRBJ2-2; 7 nucleotides align to TRBD1. This CDR3 region has 15 residues. Trimming removed 1 base from V and 5 bases from J; junction bases left unmatched: 5. Germline CDR1 is SGDLS and CDR2 is YYNGEE. This chain's CDR3 is CASSVTGTETGELFF. CDR3 sequence (DNA): TGTGCCAGCAGCGTAACCGGGACAGAAACCGGGGAGCTGTTTTTT. Full variable domain (rest looked up from reference TRBV9 and TRBJ2-2): DSGVTQTPKHLITATGQRVTLRCSPRSGDLSVYWYQQSLDQGLQFLIQYYNGEERAKGNILERFSAQQFPDLHSELNLSSLELGDSALYFCASSVTGTETGELFFGEGSRLTVL.

The chain links TRBV28 to TRBJ1-1; tentative D call: TRBD1 (6 bases). The germline V gene has CDR1 MDHEN and CDR2 SYDVKM. This CDR3 is 13 amino acids long. V was pared by 10 bases and J by 0 bases, with 12 bases between. The CDR3: CATSDRVNTEAFF. Here the CDR3 DNA reads TGTGCCACTTCGGACAGAGTGAACACTGAAGCTTTCTTT.

The chain combines TRBV12-3 or TRBV12-4 with TRBJ1-2; perhaps TRBD1 as D (6 bases). The ends were cut back, 5 bases at V and 4 bases at J, with 11 bases in the middle. The CDR3 length is 13 residues. The CDR3 bases are TGTGCCAGCAGTGTTGGGGGCGGCTATGGCTACACCTTC. The encoded protein is CASSVGGGYGYTF.

The chain is built from TRBV6-5 and TRBJ2-2; tentatively, D is TRBD1 or TRBD2 (6 bases each). The V end was cut by 6 bases, the J end by 0 bases, with 11 bases between. The CDR3 consists of 15 residues. Germline V gene sequence: CDR1 MNHEY, CDR2 SVGAGI. CDR3 DNA: TGTGCCAGCAGGTACGGGGGCACGAACACCGGGGAGCTGTTTTTT. Residues: CASRYGGTNTGELFF.

The chain uses TRBV5-6 and TRBJ1-1; maybe TRBD1 (5 bases). CDR1 and CDR2 from the germline V gene are SGHDT and YYEEEE. The CDR3 runs to 13 residues. Trimming stripped 0 bases from V and 5 bases from J, with 8 bases between. CDR3 amino acids: CASSLVQGTEAFF. The CDR3 DNA is TGTGCCAGCAGCTTGGTGCAGGGTACTGAAGCTTTCTTT.

Here the CDR3 DNA reads TGTGCCAGCAGCTTGACTAGCGGGAGTACAGAGACCCAGTACTTC. Protein product: CASSLTSGSTETQYF. The gene calls are TRBV11-3 and TRBJ2-5; the match to TRBD2 covers 12 bases. This CDR3 region has 15 residues. V lost 3 bases and J lost 4; bases outside the gene matches: 3. CDR1 and CDR2 from the germline V gene are SGHNT and YENEEA.

The chain uses TRBV9 and TRBJ2-7; 8 bases agree with TRBD2. Germline CDR1 SGDLS, CDR2 YYNGEE. Trimming removed 0 bases from V and 6 bases from J; junction bases left unmatched: 17. CDR3 size: 18 residues. Here the CDR3 DNA reads TGTGCCAGCAGCGTAGGGATCGGCGGAGGGACTAGTGTTCTCGAGCAGTACTTC. As protein: CASSVGIGGGTSVLEQYF.